This TCR beta chain was observed in a study of cytomegalovirus exposure and HLA in healthy donors. Study-level information: Of roughly 400 genotyped donors, 81% clustered with self-reported Caucasian donors.

The CDR3 is 15 residues long. Germline assignment: CDR1 SGDLS and CDR2 YYNGEE. Trimming took 4 bases from V and 4 from J; bases not matched to a gene: 7. The PCR was carried out with 60 Vbeta primers and 13 Jbeta primers. Profiling relied on immunoSEQ multiplex PCR, and the TCRdb table lists in-frame clones only, not all of them. This table holds 200,000 or so clones, 84% found once. When sampled, the donors appeared nominally healthy, though they likely had unrecorded immune exposures. The receptor comes from a boy aged 5-17 years in good health and CMV-seronegative. Material: PBMCs. The chain joins TRBV9 to TRBJ1-2; 10 bases agree with TRBD1. CDR3 protein: CASSLRDRGSYGYTF. The DNA for the CDR3 is TGTGCCAGCAGCCTACGGGACAGGGGTTCCTATGGCTACACCTTC.